The 27 T cell receptor beta chains listed next were all sequenced from one sample in a study of tumor and adjacent non-tumor tissue in lung cancer. No cell sorting was done before RNA was extracted from the tissue. A modified ARM-PCR protocol with three rounds of nested PCR amplified TCRbeta. TCRdb re-called the multiplex PCR reads with MiXCR, one entry per CDR3 protein. Here the sample spans roughly 120,000 distinct CDR3 sequences, roughly 80% being singletons. Material: lung tumor tissue. These receptors originate from a woman aged 60-75 years with non-small cell lung cancer.

Details on this clonotype: It is likely a read error, because the conserved phenylalanine at the end of the CDR3 is missing. V is TRBV11-2 and J is TRBJ2-3, with 7 bases matching TRBD2. Germline assignment: CDR1 SGHAT and CDR2 FQNNGV. The length of the CDR3 is 15 residues. For the CDR3, the DNA is TGTGCCAGCAGCGCCAGCGGGACGGCCACAGGTACGCAGTATATT. Its translation: CASSASGTATGTQYI.

On this clonotype itself: A much larger clone is a single base away; this may be a read error. The rearrangement links TRBV28 to TRBJ1-3, with D maybe TRBD1 (5 bases). Trimming pared 6 bases from V and 8 bases from J, leaving 23 bases between. The CDR3 is 16 amino acids. The germline V gene encodes CDR1 MDHEN and CDR2 SYDVKM. DNA of the CDR3: TGTGCCAGCAGGAAGTTGGGGGTAAACGGTGTGGACACCATATATTTT. Translating it yields CASRKLGVNGVDTIYF.

This clonotype was counted once. An end of the junction does not agree with germline; a read error may underlie this. The CDR3: CASSFEGTTDTQHF. The DNA of the CDR3 is TGTGCCAGCAGCTTTGAGGGTACCACAGATACGCAGCACTTC. The chain combines TRBV11-1 with TRBJ2-3, with D possibly matching TRBD2 (5 bases). This CDR3 is 14 amino acids long. Per germline, CDR1 SGHAT and CDR2 FQDESV (reference sequence).

With respect to this clonotype: A much larger clonotype is one base distant, so this may be a read error. This chain uses TRBV20-1 with TRBJ1-1; D is ambiguous. The CDR3 covers 14 residues. Germline V gene lookup returns CDR1 DFQATT and CDR2 SNEGSKA (reference sequence). The CDR3 spells CNATSSSGNTEAFF. As DNA, the CDR3 is TGCAATGCTACATCGTCTTCAGGGAACACTGAAGCTTTCTTT.

Concerning this clonotype itself: One end of the junction fails to match germline, which may point to a read error. The rearrangement joins TRBV20-1 to TRBJ2-1; D gene uncertain. Germline values: CDR1 DFQATT, CDR2 SNEGSKA (reference sequence). The CDR3 length is 13 residues. The CDR3 bases are TGTAGTGCTAGAAGGGATCAATACAATGAGCAGTCCTTC. Its translation is CSARRDQYNEQSF.

A word on this clonotype: Since the CDR3 does not end with the conserved phenylalanine or tryptophan, this likely comes from a read error. The chain employs TRBV29-1 and TRBJ2-1; no definite D call. From germline, CDR1 is SQVTM and CDR2 ANQGSEA. Trimming removed 4 bases from V and 13 bases from J, with 8 bases in between. There are 9 residues in the CDR3. CDR3: CSVGSEQFS. Here the CDR3 DNA reads TGCAGCGTTGGGAGTGAACAGTTCTCC.

This clonotype was seen repeatedly, ten times or more. The chain employs TRBV29-1 and TRBJ2-3; 8 bases are shared with TRBD2. Germline values: CDR1 SQVTM, CDR2 ANQGSEA. V trimming: 2 bases; J trimming: 5 bases; junction bases outside the gene matches: 6. The CDR3 loop spans 14 amino acids. CDR3 nucleotides: TGCAGCGTTGAAAAAGGGACTAGAGGAGATACGCAGTATTTT. Amino acid sequence: CSVEKGTRGDTQYF.

On this clonotype itself: The germline gene is not matched at one end of the junction; a read error may be the cause. The rearrangement uses TRBV11-3 and TRBJ2-1; 7 bases agree with TRBD1. Germline lookup yields CDR1 SGHNT and CDR2 YENEEA. The CDR3 is 15 amino acids. In DNA form, the CDR3 reads TGTGCCAGTAGCTTGGGACAGTCGGCCTACAATAAGCAGTTCTTC. This gives the protein CASSLGQSAYNKQFF.

As to this clonotype: One junction end does not reproduce the germline sequence, and a read error may be involved. The chain couples TRBV11-1 to TRBJ1-2; D call uncertain. The CDR3 is 14 residues long. CDR1 and CDR2 from the germline V gene are SGHAT and FQDESV (reference sequence). The CDR3 spells CASSSHGPPYGYTF. DNA of the CDR3: TGTGCCAGCAGCTCACATGGCCCGCCCTATGGCTATACCTTC. Looking up the rest from reference TRBV11-1 and TRBJ1-2 gives the full variable domain: EAEVAQSPRYKITEKSQAVAFWCDPISGHATLYWYRQILGQGPELLVQFQDESVVDDSQLPKDRFSAERLKGVDSTLKIQPAELGDSAMYLCASSSHGPPYGYTFGSGTRLTVV.

This clonotype came up many times. This sequence joins TRBV20-1 and TRBJ2-3; 9 bases line up with TRBD2. Losses at the gene ends were 5 bases for V and 1 base for J; bases not matched to a gene: 4. The CDR3 is made up of 14 amino acids. CDR1 and CDR2 (germline): DFQATT, SNEGSKA (reference sequence). In nucleotides, the CDR3 is TGCAGTGCTCCTAGCGGGGTCGGCACAGATACGCAGTATTTT. Amino acid sequence: CSAPSGVGTDTQYF.

Turning to this clonotype: Given the absence of the conserved phenylalanine or tryptophan at the CDR3 end, a read error is likely. The limits of the CDR3 on the DNA are not certain, so only TCRdb's listed CDR3 is given. This sequence joins TRBV20-1 and TRBJ2-5. The germline V gene encodes CDR1 DFQATT and CDR2 SNEGSKA (reference sequence). From its first to its last residue, the CDR3 has 14 amino acids. CDR3 sequence reads: CSALKMGSLETRYS.

Details on this clonotype: A single base separates this from a much larger clone, so it may be a read error. The chain has TRBV12-3 or TRBV12-4 and TRBJ1-2; 7 bases fit TRBD1. CDR3 length: 16 amino acids. CDR3 coding DNA: TGTGCCAGCAGACTCGTACCGGGACAGCCTGCCTATGGCTACCCCTTC. Translated: CASRLVPGQPAYGYPF.

As concerns this clonotype: A junction boundary mismatches the germline segment, possibly from a read error. V gene TRBV6-1 combines with J gene TRBJ1-5, with D possibly matching TRBD1 (6 bases). The germline V gene has CDR1 MNHNS and CDR2 SASEGT. There are 14 residues in the CDR3. The CDR3 sequence: CVSITQGSAQPQHF. The CDR3 DNA sequence: TGTGTCAGCATCACCCAGGGGTCGGCTCAGCCCCAGCATTTT.

Regarding this clonotype: The junction shows a germline mismatch at one end, possibly a read error. The rearrangement links TRBV20-1 to TRBJ2-5, with D perhaps TRBD2 (7 bases). Germline values: CDR1 DFQATT, CDR2 SNEGSKA (reference sequence). The CDR3 has 13 residues. CDR3 DNA sequence: TGCAGTGGGGAGGGGGGCCGTGAAGAGACCCAATACTTC. This translates into CSGEGGREETQYF.

Comments on this clonotype: An end of the junction does not agree with germline; a read error may underlie this. This chain connects TRBV6-6 to TRBJ2-2; TRBD1 matches at 9 bases. The CDR3 is 15 amino acids. Germline CDR1 reads MNHNY; CDR2 reads SVGAGI (reference sequence). The CDR3, as DNA: TGTGCCAGCATACCGGGACAGGGAGGGGCCGGGGGGCTGTTTTTT. Its translation is CASIPGQGGAGGLFF.

Concerning this clonotype itself: At one boundary the junction diverges from the germline segment, which might be a read error. The V gene is TRBV7-8, the J gene TRBJ2-5, with a possible D match to TRBD2 (5 bases). Germline V gene sequence: CDR1 SGHVS, CDR2 FQNEAQ. This CDR3 contains 16 residues. CDR3 sequence reads: CASSRGGMGIQETHYF. The CDR3 DNA reads as TGTGCCAGCAGCCGCGGAGGAATGGGGATCCAAGAGACCCATTACTTC.

As concerns this clonotype: One base away lies a much larger clone, so this may be a sequencing read error. This chain connects TRBV20-1 to TRBJ2-1; 7 bases are shared with TRBD2. The CDR3 contains 17 residues. The germline V gene has CDR1 DFQATT and CDR2 SNEGSKA (reference sequence). The CDR3 bases are TGCAGTGCTAGAGATGCGGGGAGGGCCAGAAACTACAATGACCAGTTCTTC. Amino acids: CSARDAGRARNYNDQFF.

On this clonotype itself: Compared with germline, one end of the junction differs, possibly owing to a read error. The rearrangement links TRBV5-8 to TRBJ1-5; D call uncertain. CDR3 length: 13 amino acids. Germline-derived CDR1 and CDR2 are SGHTS and YDEGEE. The CDR3 bases are TGTGCCAGCAGCGTGTACCGGAATCAGCCCCATCATTTT. Its translation: CASSVYRNQPHHF.

A remark on this clonotype: In this CDR3 the conserved last residue, phenylalanine or tryptophan, is missing, so a read error is likely. The limits of the CDR3 on the DNA are not certain, so only TCRdb's listed CDR3 is given. J is TRBJ2-1 and V is TRBV20-1; the table calls TRBD2, which could not be checked here. Germline CDR1 is DFQATT and CDR2 is SNEGSKA (reference sequence). The CDR3 is 15 amino acids long, termini counted. CDR3 region: CSARDLEGVGKEQLL.

Notes on this clonotype: A much larger clone lies one base from this, so it may be a read error. The chain joins TRBV11-2 to TRBJ2-3; possibly TRBD1 for D (6 bases). Trimming left V 6 bases short and J 6 bases short, with 10 bases between. CDR1 and CDR2 from the germline V gene are SGHAT and FQNNGV. This CDR3 has 12 residues. CDR3 region: CASSLDSDTQYF. The CDR3 coding sequence is TGTGCCAGCAGTCTGGACAGTGATACGCAGTATTTT.

Turning to this clonotype: Sequence at one end of the junction differs from germline and may be a read error. This sequence joins TRBV11-2 and TRBJ2-7; maybe TRBD2 (6 bases). This CDR3 contains 14 residues. The V gene's germline CDR1 is SGHAT and CDR2 FQNNGV. CDR3 sequence (DNA): TGTTCCAGCAGTTGGGACTGCGGAGGATACGAACAGTACTTC. Amino acid sequence: CSSSWDCGGYEQYF.

The chain joins TRBV5-1 to TRBJ2-7; 7 nucleotides agree with TRBD2. Germline assignment: CDR1 SGHRS and CDR2 YFSETQ. The V and J ends lost 1 base and 3 bases, in that order; junction bases with no gene match: 16. This CDR3 comprises 18 residues. Here the CDR3 reads CASSLSTSRSGTIYEQYF. For the CDR3, the DNA is TGCGCCAGCAGCTTGAGCACTAGCCGGAGCGGGACTATCTACGAGCAGTACTTC.

Comment on this clonotype: A much larger clone differs from this one at a single base, so this may be a read error. The conserved closing phenylalanine or tryptophan is absent in this CDR3, likely reflecting a read error. The chain recombines TRBV5-4 with TRBJ2-3; D is undetermined. Between the trimmed V and J ends, which lost 0 bases and 1 base, there was a span of 6 bases. Per the germline V gene, CDR1 is SGHNT and CDR2 is YYREEE (reference sequence). This CDR3 has 14 amino acids. CDR3: CASSLEARTDTQYS. Written as DNA, the CDR3 is TGTGCCAGCAGCTTGGAGGCCCGCACAGATACGCAGTATTCT.

On this clonotype: This may arise from a read error, as a much more abundant clone is one base away. The chain combines TRBV6-2 or TRBV6-3 with TRBJ2-2; 7 positions match TRBD2. CDR1 is MNHEY, CDR2 SVGEGT, per germline. V shed 8 bases and J 1 base; nucleotides not matched to a gene: 7. The CDR3 runs to 15 residues. Here the CDR3 reads CASCSKRENTGELFF. In DNA form, the CDR3 reads TGTGCCAGCTGTTCGAAGCGGGAGAACACCGGGGAGCTGTTTTTT.

The chain uses TRBV11-2 and TRBJ2-1; no clear D. The V gene's germline CDR1 is SGHAT and CDR2 FQNNGV. V was shortened by 9 bases and J by 9 bases, with 18 bases between the two germline ends. There are 13 residues in the CDR3. This CDR3 is CARSAIRDTEQFF. In DNA, the CDR3 is TGTGCCAGGAGCGCTATACGTGACACTGAGCAGTTCTTC.

In regard to this clonotype: The junction departs from the called germline gene at one end, perhaps through a read error. The rearrangement joins TRBV4-3 to TRBJ1-4; D might be TRBD1 (6 bases). The germline V gene encodes CDR1 LGHNA and CDR2 YSLEER. The CDR3 has 16 residues. CDR3 sequence: CTSSQGVRQGLEILFF. Here the CDR3 DNA reads TGCACCAGCAGTCAAGGAGTGCGGCAGGGGTTAGAAATACTGTTTTTT.

A note on this clonotype: Given the absence of the conserved phenylalanine or tryptophan at the CDR3 end, a read error is likely. The J gene is TRBJ2-7, the V gene TRBV6-2 or TRBV6-3; D may be TRBD1 (5 bases). CDR1 and CDR2 (germline): MNHEY, SVGEGT. The CDR3 sequence is 17 residues long. The CDR3 loop is CARSYSTASISSYEQYY. In nucleotides, the CDR3 is TGTGCCAGAAGTTATTCGACAGCCTCGATTAGCTCCTACGAGCAGTACTAC.